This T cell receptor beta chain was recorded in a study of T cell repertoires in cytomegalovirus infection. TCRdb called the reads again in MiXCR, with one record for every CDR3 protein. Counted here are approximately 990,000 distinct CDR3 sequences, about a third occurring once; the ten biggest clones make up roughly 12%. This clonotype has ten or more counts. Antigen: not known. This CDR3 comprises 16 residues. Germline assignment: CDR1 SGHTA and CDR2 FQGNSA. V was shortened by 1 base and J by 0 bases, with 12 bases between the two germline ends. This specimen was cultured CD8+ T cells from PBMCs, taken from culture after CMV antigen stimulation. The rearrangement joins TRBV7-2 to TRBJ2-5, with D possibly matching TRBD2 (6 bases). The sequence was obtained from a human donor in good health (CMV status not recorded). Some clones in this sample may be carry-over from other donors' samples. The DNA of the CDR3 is TGTGCCAGCAGCTTAGAAGTTCTAGCGTACCAAGAGACCCAGTACTTC. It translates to CASSLEVLAYQETQYF.